A single TCR beta chain is shown here with its context. Trimming removed 8 bases from V and 8 bases from J, with 12 bases in between. The CDR3 contains 11 residues. CDR1 is MNHEY, CDR2 SMNVEV, per germline (reference sequence). The data belong to a study of sequential checkpoint blockade in melanoma. About the study: Each arm's sequence ended with maintenance nivolumab.

Profiling relied on immunoSEQ multiplex PCR, and the TCRdb table lists in-frame clones only, not all of them. The sample lists about 12,000 clones; about 86% were seen once. The treatment is: randomized to nivolumab then ipilimumab (arm A) or the reverse (arm B). Patients had received no earlier DNA-damaging chemotherapy. PBMC sorting kept live CD3+CD8+ cells without CD19 or CD56. The sample was CD8+ T cells sorted from blood (inferred from file names), taken from a patient given nivolumab and ipilimumab in sequence. The receptor's source is a human donor with melanoma. J is TRBJ1-1 and V is TRBV27, with D perhaps matching TRBD1 (5 bases). The chain's CDR3 is CASQGGPEAFF. As DNA, the CDR3 is TGTGCCAGCCAGGGAGGACCCGAAGCTTTCTTT.